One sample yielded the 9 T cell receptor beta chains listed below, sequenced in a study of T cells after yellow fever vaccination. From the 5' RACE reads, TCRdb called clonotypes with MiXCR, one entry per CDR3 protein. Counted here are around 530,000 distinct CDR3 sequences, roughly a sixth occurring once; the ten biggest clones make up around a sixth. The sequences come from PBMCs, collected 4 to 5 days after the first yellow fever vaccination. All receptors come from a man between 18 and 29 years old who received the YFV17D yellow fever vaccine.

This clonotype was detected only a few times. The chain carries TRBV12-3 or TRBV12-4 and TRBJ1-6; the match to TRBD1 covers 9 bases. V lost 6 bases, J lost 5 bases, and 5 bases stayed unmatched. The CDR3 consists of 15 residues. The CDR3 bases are TGTGCCAGCAGAGGGACAGGGACTAATAATTCACCCCTCCACTTT. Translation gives CASRGTGTNNSPLHF.

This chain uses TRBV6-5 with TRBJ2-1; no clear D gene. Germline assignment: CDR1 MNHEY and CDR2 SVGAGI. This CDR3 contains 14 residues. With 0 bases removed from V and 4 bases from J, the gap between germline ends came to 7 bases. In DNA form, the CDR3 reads TGTGCCAGCAGTTACTCCGACGAATACAATGAGCAGTTCTTC. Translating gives CASSYSDEYNEQFF.

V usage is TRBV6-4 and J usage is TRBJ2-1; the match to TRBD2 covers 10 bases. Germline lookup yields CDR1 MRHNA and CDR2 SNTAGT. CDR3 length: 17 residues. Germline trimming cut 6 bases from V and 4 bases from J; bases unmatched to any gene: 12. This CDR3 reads CASRTTKLAGVYNEQFF. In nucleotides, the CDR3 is TGTGCCAGCAGAACGACGAAGCTAGCGGGGGTGTACAATGAGCAGTTCTTC.

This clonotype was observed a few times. CDR3 coding DNA: TGCAGTGCTAGTGCCATGGACAGGTCTAGCTCCTACGAGCAGTACTTC. Translated: CSASAMDRSSSYEQYF. This chain links TRBV20-1 with TRBJ2-7; 7 bases agree with TRBD1. In germline, CDR1 is DFQATT, CDR2 SNEGSKA (reference sequence). Trimming at V came to 3 bases and at J to 0 bases, leaving 11 bases not matched to a gene. This CDR3 is 16 amino acids long.

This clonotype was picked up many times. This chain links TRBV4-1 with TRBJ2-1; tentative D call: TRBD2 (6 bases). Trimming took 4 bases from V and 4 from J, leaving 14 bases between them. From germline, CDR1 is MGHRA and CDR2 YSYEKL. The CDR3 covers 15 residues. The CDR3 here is CASSLGGTRYNEQFF. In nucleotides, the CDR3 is TGCGCCAGCAGCCTGGGAGGAACCCGATACAATGAGCAGTTCTTC.

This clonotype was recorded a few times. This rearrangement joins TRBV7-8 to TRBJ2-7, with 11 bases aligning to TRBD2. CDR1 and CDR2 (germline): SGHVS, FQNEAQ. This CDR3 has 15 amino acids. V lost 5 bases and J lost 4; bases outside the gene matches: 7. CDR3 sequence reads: CASSPATSGGYEQYF. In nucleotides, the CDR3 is TGTGCCAGCAGCCCAGCTACTAGCGGGGGATACGAGCAGTACTTC.

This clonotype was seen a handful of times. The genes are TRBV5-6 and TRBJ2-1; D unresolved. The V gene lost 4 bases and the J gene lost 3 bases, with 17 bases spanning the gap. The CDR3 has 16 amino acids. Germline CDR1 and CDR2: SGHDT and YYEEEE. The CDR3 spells CASSLETGGSYNEQFF. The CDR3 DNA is TGTGCCAGCAGCCTAGAGACTGGCGGAAGCTACAATGAGCAGTTCTTC.

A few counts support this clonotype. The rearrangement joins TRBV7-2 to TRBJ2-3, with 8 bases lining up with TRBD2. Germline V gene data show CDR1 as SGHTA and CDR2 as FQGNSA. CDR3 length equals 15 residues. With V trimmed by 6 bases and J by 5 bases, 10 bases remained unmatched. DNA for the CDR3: TGTGCCAGCAGAATCCGGGGGGGCGTGGGAGATACGCAGTATTTT. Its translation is CASRIRGGVGDTQYF.

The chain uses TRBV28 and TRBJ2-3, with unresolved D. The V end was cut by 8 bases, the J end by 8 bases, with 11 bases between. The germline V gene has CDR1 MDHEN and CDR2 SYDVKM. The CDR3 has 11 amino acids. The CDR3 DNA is TGTGCCAGCGTCTCCTTGGCTACGCAGTATTTT. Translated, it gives CASVSLATQYF.